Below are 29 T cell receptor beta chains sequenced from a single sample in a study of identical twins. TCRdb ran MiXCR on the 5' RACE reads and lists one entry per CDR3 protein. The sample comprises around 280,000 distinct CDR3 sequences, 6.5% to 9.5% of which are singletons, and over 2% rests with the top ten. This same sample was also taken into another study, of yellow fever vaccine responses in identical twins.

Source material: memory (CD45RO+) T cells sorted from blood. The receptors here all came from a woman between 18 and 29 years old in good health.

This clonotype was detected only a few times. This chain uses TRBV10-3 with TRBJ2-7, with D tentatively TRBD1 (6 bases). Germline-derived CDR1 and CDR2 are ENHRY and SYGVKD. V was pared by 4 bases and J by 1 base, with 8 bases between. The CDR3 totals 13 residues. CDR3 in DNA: TGTGCCATCAGTGGGGACATTTCCTACGAGCAGTACTTC. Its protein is CAISGDISYEQYF.

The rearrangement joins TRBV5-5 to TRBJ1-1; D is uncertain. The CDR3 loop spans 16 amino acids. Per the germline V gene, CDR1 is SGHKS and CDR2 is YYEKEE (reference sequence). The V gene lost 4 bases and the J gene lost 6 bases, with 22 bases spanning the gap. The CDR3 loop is CASSPGSGDATAEAFF. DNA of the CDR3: TGTGCCAGCAGCCCAGGAAGCGGAGACGCAACCGCTGAAGCTTTCTTT. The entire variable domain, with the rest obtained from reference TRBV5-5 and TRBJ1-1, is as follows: DAGVTQSPTHLIKTRGQQVTLRCSPISGHKSVSWYQQVLGQGPQFIFQYYEKEERGRGNFPDRFSARQFPNYSSELNVNALLLGDSALYLCASSPGSGDATAEAFFGQGTRLTVV.

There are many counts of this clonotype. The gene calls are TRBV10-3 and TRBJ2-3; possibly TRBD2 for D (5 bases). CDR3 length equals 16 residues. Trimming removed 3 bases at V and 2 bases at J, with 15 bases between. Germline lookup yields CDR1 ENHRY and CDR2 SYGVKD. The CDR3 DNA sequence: TGTGCCATCAGTGAACTAGGTGAAATACCCACAGATACGCAGTATTTT. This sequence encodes CAISELGEIPTDTQYF.

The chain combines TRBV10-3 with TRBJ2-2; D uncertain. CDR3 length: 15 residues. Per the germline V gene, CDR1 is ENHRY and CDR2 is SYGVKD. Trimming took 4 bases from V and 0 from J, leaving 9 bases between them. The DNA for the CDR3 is TGTGCCATCAGTGTCGGCGGATCGAACACCGGGGAGCTGTTTTTT. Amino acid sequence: CAISVGGSNTGELFF.

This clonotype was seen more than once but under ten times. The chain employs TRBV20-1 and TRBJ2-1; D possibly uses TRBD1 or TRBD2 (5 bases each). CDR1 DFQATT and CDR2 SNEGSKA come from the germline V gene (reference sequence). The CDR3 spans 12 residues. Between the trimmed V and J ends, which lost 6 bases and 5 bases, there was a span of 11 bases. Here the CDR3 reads CSAWGTHNEQFF. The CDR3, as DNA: TGCAGTGCCTGGGGGACCCACAATGAGCAGTTCTTC.

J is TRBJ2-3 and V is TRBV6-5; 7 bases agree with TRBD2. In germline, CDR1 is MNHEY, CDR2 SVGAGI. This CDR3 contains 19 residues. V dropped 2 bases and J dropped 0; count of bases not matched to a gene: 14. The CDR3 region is CASSYDSGGVTSSTDTQYF. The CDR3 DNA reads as TGTGCCAGCAGTTACGATAGTGGGGGGGTTACCTCTAGCACAGATACGCAGTATTTT.

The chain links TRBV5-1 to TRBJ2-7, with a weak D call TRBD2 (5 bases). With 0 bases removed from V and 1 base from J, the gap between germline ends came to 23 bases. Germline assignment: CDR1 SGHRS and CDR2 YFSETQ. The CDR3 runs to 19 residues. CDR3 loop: CASSLVPSSSGRGSYEQYF. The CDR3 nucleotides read TGCGCCAGCAGCTTGGTCCCATCTTCGAGTGGTCGGGGTTCCTACGAGCAGTACTTC.

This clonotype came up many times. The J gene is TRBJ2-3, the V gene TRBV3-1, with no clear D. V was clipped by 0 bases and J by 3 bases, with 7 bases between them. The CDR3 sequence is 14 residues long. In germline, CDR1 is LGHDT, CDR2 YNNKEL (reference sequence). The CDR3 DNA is TGTGCCAGCAGCCAAGATTGGGATACAGATACGCAGTATTTT. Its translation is CASSQDWDTDTQYF.

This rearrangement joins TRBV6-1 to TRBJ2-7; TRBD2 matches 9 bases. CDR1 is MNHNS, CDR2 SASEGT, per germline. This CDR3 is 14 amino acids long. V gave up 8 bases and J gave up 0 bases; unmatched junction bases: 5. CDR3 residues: CASQMTSGSYEQYF. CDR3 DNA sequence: TGTGCCAGCCAGATGACTAGCGGCTCCTACGAGCAGTACTTC.

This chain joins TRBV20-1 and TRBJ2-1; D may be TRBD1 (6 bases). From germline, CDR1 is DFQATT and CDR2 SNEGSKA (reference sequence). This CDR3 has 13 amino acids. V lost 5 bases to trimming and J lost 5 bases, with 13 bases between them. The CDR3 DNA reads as TGCAGTGCTCCTCCGACAGGAGACAATGAGCAGTTCTTC. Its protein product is CSAPPTGDNEQFF.

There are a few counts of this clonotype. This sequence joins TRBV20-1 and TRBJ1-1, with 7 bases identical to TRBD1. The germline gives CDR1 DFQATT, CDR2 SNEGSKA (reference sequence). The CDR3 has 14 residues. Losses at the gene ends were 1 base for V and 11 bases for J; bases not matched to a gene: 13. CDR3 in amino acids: CSARGTGAPVDAFF. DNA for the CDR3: TGCAGTGCTAGAGGTACAGGGGCCCCGGTTGATGCTTTCTTT.

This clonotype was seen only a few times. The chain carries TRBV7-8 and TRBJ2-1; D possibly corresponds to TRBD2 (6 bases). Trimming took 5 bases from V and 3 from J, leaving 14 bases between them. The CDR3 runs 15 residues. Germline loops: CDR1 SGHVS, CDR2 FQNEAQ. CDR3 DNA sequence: TGTGCCAGCAGCCTCGTGGTAGCGGTCTACAATGAGCAGTTCTTC. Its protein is CASSLVVAVYNEQFF.

The CDR3 DNA reads TGTGCCAGCAGTGAAACTTGGAGGGACAGCCCCTACGAGCAGTACTTC. It specifies CASSETWRDSPYEQYF. The chain couples TRBV2 to TRBJ2-7; possible D gene TRBD1, 7 bases. In germline, CDR1 is SNHLY, CDR2 FYNNEI. The CDR3 consists of 16 residues. V lost 2 bases and J lost 2, with 16 bases in between.

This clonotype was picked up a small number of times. This CDR3 is CASSSRGQGARETQYF. The CDR3 DNA is TGTGCCAGCAGCTCCAGGGGACAGGGGGCGCGGGAGACCCAGTACTTC. V usage is TRBV7-2 and J usage is TRBJ2-5; 12 bases align to TRBD1. V lost 4 bases to trimming and J lost 5 bases; unmatched junction nucleotides: 8. The CDR3 covers 16 residues. The germline CDR1 and CDR2 sequences are SGHTA and FQGNSA.

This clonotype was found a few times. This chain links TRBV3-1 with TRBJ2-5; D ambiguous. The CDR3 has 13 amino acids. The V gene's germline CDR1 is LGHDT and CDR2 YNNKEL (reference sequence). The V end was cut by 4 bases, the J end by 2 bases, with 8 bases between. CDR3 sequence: CASSRSGQETQYF. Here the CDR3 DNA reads TGTGCCAGCAGCCGTTCAGGTCAAGAGACCCAGTACTTC.

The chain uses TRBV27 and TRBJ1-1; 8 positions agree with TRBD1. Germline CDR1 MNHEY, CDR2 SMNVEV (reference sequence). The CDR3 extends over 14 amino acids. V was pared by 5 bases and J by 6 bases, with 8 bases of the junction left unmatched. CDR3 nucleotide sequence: TGTGCCAGCAGTGCCGGGACAGGACCCCCTGAAGCTTTCTTT. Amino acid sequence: CASSAGTGPPEAFF.

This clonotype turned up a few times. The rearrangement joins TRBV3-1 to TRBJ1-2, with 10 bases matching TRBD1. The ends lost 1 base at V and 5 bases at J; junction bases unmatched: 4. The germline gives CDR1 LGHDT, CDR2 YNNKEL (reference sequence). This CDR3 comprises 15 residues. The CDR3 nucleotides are TGTGCCAGCAGCCAAGGGACAGGGGGTGGGTATGGCTACACCTTC. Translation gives CASSQGTGGGYGYTF.

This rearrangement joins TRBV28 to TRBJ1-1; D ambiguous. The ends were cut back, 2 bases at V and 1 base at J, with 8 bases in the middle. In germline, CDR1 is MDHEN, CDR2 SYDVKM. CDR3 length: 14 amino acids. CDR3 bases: TGTGCCAGCAGTTTACAGCGGACGAACACTGAAGCTTTCTTT. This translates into CASSLQRTNTEAFF. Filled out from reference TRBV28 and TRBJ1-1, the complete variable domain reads DVKVTQSSRYLVKRTGEKVFLECVQDMDHENMFWYRQDPGLGLRLIYFSYDVKMKEKGDIPEGYSVSREKKERFSLILESASTNQTSMYLCASSLQRTNTEAFFGQGTRLTVV.

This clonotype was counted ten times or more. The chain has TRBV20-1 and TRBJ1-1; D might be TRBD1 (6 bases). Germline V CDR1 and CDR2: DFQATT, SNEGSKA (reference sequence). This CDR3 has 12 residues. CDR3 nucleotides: TGCAGGGCGGACAGCGTGAACACTGAAGCTTTCTTT. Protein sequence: CRADSVNTEAFF.

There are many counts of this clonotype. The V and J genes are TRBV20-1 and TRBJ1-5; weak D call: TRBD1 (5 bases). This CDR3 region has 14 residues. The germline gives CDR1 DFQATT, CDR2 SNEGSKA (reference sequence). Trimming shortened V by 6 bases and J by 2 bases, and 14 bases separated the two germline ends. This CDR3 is CSAVPGLGNQPQHF. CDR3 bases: TGCAGTGCGGTACCGGGACTGGGCAATCAGCCCCAGCATTTT.

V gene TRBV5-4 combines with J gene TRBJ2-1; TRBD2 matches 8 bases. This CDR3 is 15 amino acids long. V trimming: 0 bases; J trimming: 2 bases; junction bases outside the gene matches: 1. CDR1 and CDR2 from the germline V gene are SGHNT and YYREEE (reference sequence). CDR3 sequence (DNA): TGTGCCAGCAGCTTGGATAGCGGGGCCTACAATGAGCAGTTCTTC. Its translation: CASSLDSGAYNEQFF.

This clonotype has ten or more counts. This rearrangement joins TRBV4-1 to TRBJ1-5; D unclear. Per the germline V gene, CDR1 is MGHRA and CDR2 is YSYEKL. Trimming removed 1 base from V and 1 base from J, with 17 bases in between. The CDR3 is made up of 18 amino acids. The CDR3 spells CASSQVDMGFRSNQPQHF. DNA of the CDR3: TGCGCCAGCAGCCAAGTTGATATGGGGTTTCGAAGCAATCAGCCCCAGCATTTT.

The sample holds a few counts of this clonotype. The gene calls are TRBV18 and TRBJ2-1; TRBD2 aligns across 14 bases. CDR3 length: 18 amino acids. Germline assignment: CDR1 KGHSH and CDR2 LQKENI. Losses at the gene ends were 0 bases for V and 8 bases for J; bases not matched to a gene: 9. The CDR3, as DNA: TGTGCCAGCTCACCACCGTCCACGGGACTAGCGGGAGACTATGAGCAGTTCTTC. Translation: CASSPPSTGLAGDYEQFF.

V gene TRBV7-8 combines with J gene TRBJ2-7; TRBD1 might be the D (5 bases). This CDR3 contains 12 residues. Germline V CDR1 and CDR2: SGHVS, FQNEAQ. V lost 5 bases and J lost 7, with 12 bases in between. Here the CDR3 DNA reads TGTGCCAGCAGCCCAGGGTCGAGGGAGCAGTACTTC. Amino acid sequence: CASSPGSREQYF.

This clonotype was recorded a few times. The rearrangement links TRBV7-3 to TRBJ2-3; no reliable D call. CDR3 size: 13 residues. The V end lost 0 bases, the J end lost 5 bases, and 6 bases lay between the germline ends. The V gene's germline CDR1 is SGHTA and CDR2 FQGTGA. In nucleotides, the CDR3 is TGTGCCAGCAGCTTAACGGTCCGAGATACGCAGTATTTT. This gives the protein CASSLTVRDTQYF.

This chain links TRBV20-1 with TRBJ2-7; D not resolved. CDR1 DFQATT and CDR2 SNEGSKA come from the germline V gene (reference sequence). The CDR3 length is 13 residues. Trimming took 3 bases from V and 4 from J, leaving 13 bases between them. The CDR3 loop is CSARLAQAYEQYV. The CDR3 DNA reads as TGCAGTGCTAGGCTGGCTCAAGCTTACGAGCAGTACGTC.

This CDR3 is CASSDPSSGVHNEQFF. DNA of the CDR3: TGTGCCAGCAGTGATCCCTCTAGCGGGGTCCACAATGAGCAGTTCTTC. The V call is TRBV2, the J call TRBJ2-1; 9 nucleotides match TRBD2. Germline V gene data show CDR1 as SNHLY and CDR2 as FYNNEI. V shed 3 bases and J 5 bases; nucleotides not matched to a gene: 8. The CDR3 runs 16 residues.

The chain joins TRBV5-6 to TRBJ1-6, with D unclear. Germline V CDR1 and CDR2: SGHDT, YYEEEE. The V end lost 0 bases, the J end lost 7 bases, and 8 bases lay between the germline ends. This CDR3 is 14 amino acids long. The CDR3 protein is CASSLDSTNSPLHF. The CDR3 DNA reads TGTGCCAGCAGCTTGGACAGTACCAATTCACCCCTCCACTTT.

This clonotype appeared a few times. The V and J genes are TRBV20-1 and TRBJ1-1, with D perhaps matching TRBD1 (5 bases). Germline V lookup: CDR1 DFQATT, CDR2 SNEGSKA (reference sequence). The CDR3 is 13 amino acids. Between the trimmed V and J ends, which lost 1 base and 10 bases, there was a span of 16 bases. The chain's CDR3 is CSARVPGGEGAFF. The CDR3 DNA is TGCAGTGCTAGAGTGCCGGGGGGGGAGGGAGCTTTCTTT.